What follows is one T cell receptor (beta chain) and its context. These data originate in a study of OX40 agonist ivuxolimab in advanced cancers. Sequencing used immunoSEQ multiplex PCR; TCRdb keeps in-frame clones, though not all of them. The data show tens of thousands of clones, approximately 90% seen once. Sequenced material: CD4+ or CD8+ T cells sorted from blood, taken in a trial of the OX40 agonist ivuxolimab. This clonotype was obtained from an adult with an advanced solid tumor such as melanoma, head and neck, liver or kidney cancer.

CDR3 bases: TGCAGCGCCGACAGGGGGATAGGGAATGAGCAGTTCTTC. This encodes CSADRGIGNEQFF. J is TRBJ2-1 and V is TRBV29-1, with 9 bases matching TRBD1. The V and J ends lost 7 bases and 7 bases, in that order; junction bases with no gene match: 8. The CDR3 is 13 residues long. CDR1 is SQVTM, CDR2 ANQGSEA, per germline.